This T cell receptor (beta chain) was identified in a study of cytomegalovirus exposure and HLA in healthy donors. Study information: In a later analysis, it was reported that the 120 validation repertoires had been produced on the same platform as the 500 to 750 repertoires belonging to the first cohort.

Turning to this clone: Its antigen is not identified.

Clones were sequenced by immunoSEQ multiplex PCR, and TCRdb holds only the in-frame ones, with some missing. The data show fewer than 250,000 clones, with approximately 80% seen just once and roughly 13% held by the top ten. Findings of the study overall: There were a few CMV-associated chains whose specificity for CMV antigens was confirmed in vitro.

Germline V gene lookup returns CDR1 PRHDT and CDR2 FYEKMQ (reference sequence). The CDR3 has 15 residues. V lost 5 bases, J lost 2 bases, and 7 bases stayed unmatched. Sequenced material: PBMCs. This receptor was obtained from a woman aged 30 to 39 in good health and CMV-seropositive. The rearrangement links TRBV13 to TRBJ2-3; 7 bases fit TRBD1. The DNA of the CDR3 is TGTGCCAGCAGCGTACAGGGGAAAGCCACAGATACGCAGTATTTT. Its translation: CASSVQGKATDTQYF.